The 30 T cell receptor beta chains in this list originate from one sample, sequenced in a study of response to subunit inactivated influenza vaccine. TCRdb ran MiXCR on the RT-PCR reads and lists one entry per CDR3 protein. The sample holds 450,000 to 600,000 distinct CDR3 sequences, 6.5% to 8% seen once. The sequencing used PBMCs from blood, collected roughly 24 months after vaccination. Receptor source: a man aged 50 to 69 who received an inactivated influenza vaccine.

This clonotype was detected a few times. The chain uses TRBV3-1 and TRBJ1-1; no firm D call. Germline values: CDR1 LGHDT, CDR2 YNNKEL (reference sequence). Trimming took off 2 bases at V and 1 base at J, with 8 bases between the two ends. There are 14 residues in the CDR3. CDR3 DNA: TGTGCCAGCAGCCAACAAGGGCAGAACACTGAAGCTTTCTTT. Residues: CASSQQGQNTEAFF.

The chain is built from TRBV5-5 and TRBJ2-5; no firm D call. The CDR3 extends over 15 amino acids. CDR1 and CDR2 from the germline V gene are SGHKS and YYEKEE (reference sequence). The V gene lost 5 bases and the J gene lost 7 bases, with 21 bases spanning the gap. The CDR3 region has the DNA TGTGCCAGCAGTTTCCTGGAAGGGCACGGCGGGACCCAGTACTTC. Protein product: CASSFLEGHGGTQYF.

The chain recombines TRBV27 with TRBJ2-3; D unresolved. The V end was cut by 2 bases, the J end by 0 bases, with 12 bases between. The germline V gene has CDR1 MNHEY and CDR2 SMNVEV (reference sequence). The CDR3 sequence is 16 residues long. The CDR3 DNA sequence: TGTGCCAGCAGTTTAAGTGCGGCAGCTAGCACAGATACGCAGTATTTT. Translation gives CASSLSAAASTDTQYF.

J is TRBJ2-1 and V is TRBV5-5; D ambiguous. The ends were cut back, 3 bases at V and 4 bases at J, with 11 bases in the middle. This CDR3 region has 14 residues. Germline V lookup: CDR1 SGHKS, CDR2 YYEKEE (reference sequence). CDR3 amino acids: CASSSLYPYNEQFF. Written as DNA, the CDR3 is TGTGCCAGCAGCTCCCTCTACCCGTACAATGAGCAGTTCTTC.

The V call is TRBV10-3, the J call TRBJ2-7; TRBD2 matches at 8 bases. V shed 3 bases, J shed 6 bases, and the junction held 10 bases outside the gene matches. This CDR3 region has 15 residues. From germline, CDR1 is ENHRY and CDR2 SYGVKD. The CDR3 loop reads CAISEVTGGPSEQYF. The CDR3 bases are TGTGCCATCAGTGAAGTGACGGGAGGGCCCTCCGAGCAGTACTTC.

The rearrangement links TRBV5-6 to TRBJ2-3; D gene uncertain. The V end lost 0 bases, the J end lost 2 bases, and 10 bases lay between the germline ends. The germline CDR1 and CDR2 sequences are SGHDT and YYEEEE. The length of the CDR3 is 15 residues. CDR3 protein: CASSLAPSNTDTQYF. The CDR3 DNA is TGTGCCAGCAGCTTGGCCCCGAGCAACACAGATACGCAGTATTTT.

This clonotype was counted ten times or more. The chain recombines TRBV12-3 or TRBV12-4 with TRBJ1-1; possible D gene TRBD1, 5 bases. V was cut by 3 bases and J by 3 bases, with 11 bases left in between. CDR3 length equals 14 residues. The CDR3 loop reads CASSFPGRDTEAFF. The CDR3 bases are TGTGCCAGCAGTTTCCCGGGCAGGGACACTGAAGCTTTCTTT.

In its sample, this clonotype was seen many times. The chain recombines TRBV11-1 with TRBJ2-3, with D possibly matching TRBD1 (6 bases). The length of the CDR3 is 15 residues. V was trimmed by 1 base and J by 2 bases, leaving 10 bases between them. Germline V gene sequence: CDR1 SGHAT, CDR2 FQDESV (reference sequence). The CDR3 coding sequence is TGTGCCAGCAGCTTAGAAAAGGGGGTCACAGATACGCAGTATTTT. This encodes CASSLEKGVTDTQYF. Full variable domain (remainder filled in from reference TRBV11-1 and TRBJ2-3): EAEVAQSPRYKITEKSQAVAFWCDPISGHATLYWYRQILGQGPELLVQFQDESVVDDSQLPKDRFSAERLKGVDSTLKIQPAELGDSAMYLCASSLEKGVTDTQYFGPGTRLTVL.

This clonotype was detected many times. The chain couples TRBV20-1 to TRBJ2-5; unclear D gene. CDR3 length: 11 residues. Trimming shortened V by 6 bases and J by 5 bases, and 10 bases separated the two germline ends. CDR1 is DFQATT, CDR2 SNEGSKA, per germline (reference sequence). The CDR3 DNA reads as TGCAGTGCACACCGCACGGAGACCCAGTACTTC. Its translation is CSAHRTETQYF.

The rearrangement joins TRBV7-2 to TRBJ2-6; no clear D gene. Per the germline V gene, CDR1 is SGHTA and CDR2 is FQGNSA. This CDR3 has 11 amino acids. Trimming left V 5 bases short and J 11 bases short, with 7 bases between. DNA of the CDR3: TGTGCCAGCAGCCCCACGGACGTCCTGACTTTC. Translating it yields CASSPTDVLTF.

This clonotype came up a few times. The chain links TRBV9 to TRBJ2-7; D might be TRBD2 (6 bases). Trimming cost V 0 bases and J 5 bases, with 15 bases left between them. The germline gives CDR1 SGDLS, CDR2 YYNGEE. This CDR3 spans 15 amino acids. CDR3 bases: TGTGCCAGCAGCGTAGCCTCGGGACTGAACCACGAGCAGTACTTC. Translated, it gives CASSVASGLNHEQYF.

This clonotype was seen more than once but under ten times. The chain links TRBV20-1 to TRBJ1-5, with D unresolved. The germline CDR1 and CDR2 sequences are DFQATT and SNEGSKA (reference sequence). Trimming took off 3 bases at V and 0 bases at J, with 6 bases between the two ends. This CDR3 is built from 13 residues. CDR3: CSASEHSNQPQHF. Written as DNA, the CDR3 is TGCAGTGCTAGTGAACATAGCAATCAGCCCCAGCATTTT.

As regards this clonotype: The conserved phenylalanine or tryptophan normally closing the CDR3 is absent here, so this likely arose from a read error. The rearrangement uses TRBV5-1 and TRBJ2-2; D possibly matches TRBD1 or TRBD2 (6 bases each). The CDR3 sequence is 17 residues long. V lost 2 bases to trimming and J lost 5 bases, with 19 bases between them. Germline loops: CDR1 SGHRS, CDR2 YFSETQ. The CDR3 nucleotides are TGCGCCAGCAGCTTAGGGTCCGGGGGCGCGGGTACCGGGGAGCTGTTTGTT. Protein sequence: CASSLGSGGAGTGELFV.

This clonotype was observed at least ten times. The chain couples TRBV20-1 to TRBJ2-3, with 12 bases lining up with TRBD1. Germline CDR1 DFQATT, CDR2 SNEGSKA (reference sequence). Trimming removed 3 bases from V and 5 bases from J; junction bases left unmatched: 18. The CDR3 length is 19 residues. The CDR3 here is CSARSFPGTGGTIEDTQYF. The CDR3 bases are TGCAGTGCTAGGTCCTTCCCCGGGACAGGGGGCACTATAGAAGATACGCAGTATTTT.

This clonotype was detected only a few times. The chain carries TRBV6-1 and TRBJ2-7; possibly TRBD2 for D (6 bases). The V gene lost 4 bases and the J gene lost 0 bases, with 13 bases spanning the gap. The CDR3 is 15 amino acids. CDR1 is MNHNS and CDR2 is SASEGT in the germline V gene. The CDR3 sequence: CASSAGAGSSYEQYF. Here the CDR3 DNA reads TGTGCCAGCAGTGCGGGAGCCGGTAGCTCCTACGAGCAGTACTTC.

This clonotype was found many times. This sequence joins TRBV5-1 and TRBJ1-1, with 8 bases matching TRBD1. Germline trimming cut 4 bases from V and 3 bases from J; bases unmatched to any gene: 2. The germline V gene has CDR1 SGHRS and CDR2 YFSETQ. The CDR3 runs to 13 residues. The chain's CDR3 is CASSTTGDTEAFF. The DNA for the CDR3 is TGCGCCAGCAGCACGACAGGGGACACTGAAGCTTTCTTT.

As to this clonotype: One end of the junction does not line up with germline, which may come from a read error. The rearrangement uses TRBV18 and TRBJ2-2; perhaps TRBD1 as D (6 bases). Germline loops: CDR1 KGHSH, CDR2 LQKENI. The CDR3 length is 12 residues. The CDR3, as DNA: TGTGCCAGCTCACGGGACACCAGGGAGCTGTTTTTT. Protein sequence: CASSRDTRELFF.

This clonotype appeared a few times. The rearrangement joins TRBV7-3 to TRBJ2-2, with 9 bases matching TRBD1. Germline assignment: CDR1 SGHTA and CDR2 FQGTGA. CDR3 size: 14 residues. Trimming took 5 bases from V and 6 from J; bases not matched to a gene: 4. CDR3 bases: TGTGCCAGCAGCGTCCGACAGGGGGCCGGGGAGCTGTTTTTT. Amino acid sequence: CASSVRQGAGELFF.

This clonotype showed up just a few times. The chain is built from TRBV29-1 and TRBJ2-3; 8 positions agree with TRBD2. The CDR3 totals 14 residues. CDR1 is SQVTM and CDR2 is ANQGSEA in the germline V gene. V lost 6 bases to trimming and J lost 3 bases; unmatched junction nucleotides: 8. CDR3 DNA: TGCAGCGTGGCGCGGGGGGTAAGGACAGATACGCAGTATTTT. This encodes CSVARGVRTDTQYF.

The chain has TRBV24-1 and TRBJ2-1; unclear D gene. The CDR3 spans 13 residues. Germline CDR1 and CDR2: KGHDR and SFDVKD. The V end lost 0 bases, the J end lost 7 bases, and 6 bases lay between the germline ends. CDR3 protein: CATSDLSRNEQFF. In DNA, the CDR3 is TGTGCCACCAGTGATTTGAGCAGGAATGAGCAGTTCTTC.

This clonotype was recorded a few times. The chain employs TRBV15 and TRBJ1-5, with 8 bases lining up with TRBD1. Losses at the gene ends were 4 bases for V and 8 bases for J; bases not matched to a gene: 13. Per the germline V gene, CDR1 is LNHNV and CDR2 is YYDKDF (reference sequence). This CDR3 contains 16 residues. In DNA form, the CDR3 reads TGTGCCACCAGCAACGTCGGGACAGGAGGCCGAGAGCCCCAGCATTTT. Protein sequence: CATSNVGTGGREPQHF.

The rearrangement joins TRBV24-1 to TRBJ2-2; D ambiguous. The CDR3 is made up of 15 amino acids. Germline loops: CDR1 KGHDR, CDR2 SFDVKD. Trimming shortened V by 0 bases and J by 1 base, and 5 bases separated the two germline ends. The CDR3 DNA is TGTGCCACCAGTGATTTGGGCCTGAACACCGGGGAGCTGTTTTTT. It codes for CATSDLGLNTGELFF.

This clonotype was counted at least ten times. This sequence joins TRBV28 and TRBJ1-4, with D uncertain. CDR3 length: 13 amino acids. The V and J ends lost 3 bases and 7 bases respectively, with 9 bases between them. Per the germline V gene, CDR1 is MDHEN and CDR2 is SYDVKM. The CDR3 region is CASSFGFGEKLFF. The CDR3 nucleotides read TGTGCCAGCAGTTTTGGATTCGGTGAAAAACTGTTTTTT.

In this sample, this clonotype turned up many times. The chain combines TRBV15 with TRBJ2-7, with D perhaps TRBD1 (6 bases). The CDR3 has 16 residues. The germline gives CDR1 LNHNV, CDR2 YYDKDF (reference sequence). The ends were cut back, 0 bases at V and 0 bases at J, with 12 bases in the middle. In DNA form, the CDR3 reads TGTGCCACCAGCAGAGATCGCGGCAGGGGCTCCTACGAGCAGTACTTC. Its protein product is CATSRDRGRGSYEQYF. The entire variable domain, with the rest obtained from reference TRBV15 and TRBJ2-7, is as follows: DAMVIQNPRYQVTQFGKPVTLSCSQTLNHNVMYWYQQKSSQAPKLLFHYYDKDFNNEADTPDNFQSRRPNTSFCFLDIRSPGLGDTAMYLCATSRDRGRGSYEQYFGPGTRLTVT.

Only a few counts were recorded for this clonotype. This chain uses TRBV10-3 with TRBJ1-1; 8 nucleotides align to TRBD1. V was pared by 4 bases and J by 0 bases, with 13 bases of the junction left unmatched. This CDR3 has 18 residues. Germline CDR1 reads ENHRY; CDR2 reads SYGVKD. The CDR3 DNA is TGTGCCATCAGTGGGGGTCTGACAGGGGATGGGGTGAACACTGAAGCTTTCTTT. It codes for CAISGGLTGDGVNTEAFF.

There are a few counts of this clonotype. The CDR3 bases are TGCGCCAGCAGCTTGTTGATGAGGGTTGCAGATACGCAGTATTTT. This encodes CASSLLMRVADTQYF. The V gene is TRBV5-1, the J gene TRBJ2-3; the D gene is possibly TRBD2 (5 bases). Trimming removed 1 base at V and 4 bases at J, with 13 bases between. The CDR3 consists of 15 residues. CDR1 is SGHRS, CDR2 YFSETQ, per germline. The full variable domain, in which reference TRBV5-1 and TRBJ2-3 provide the parts outside the CDR3, is KAGVTQTPRYLIKTRGQQVTLSCSPISGHRSVSWYQQTPGQGLQFLFEYFSETQRNKGNFPGRFSGRQFSNSRSEMNVSTLELGDSALYLCASSLLMRVADTQYFGPGTRLTVL.

This clonotype has just one count. V and J are TRBV12-3 or TRBV12-4 and TRBJ2-5; D possibly corresponds to TRBD2 (5 bases). The ends were cut back, 4 bases at V and 3 bases at J, with 15 bases in the middle. The CDR3 loop spans 15 amino acids. CDR3 protein: CASSSPLASEETQYF. CDR3 in DNA: TGTGCCAGCAGTTCCCCGCTAGCTTCTGAAGAGACCCAGTACTTC.

This clonotype was seen at least ten times. J is TRBJ1-3 and V is TRBV27, with 9 nucleotides matching TRBD1. Germline V lookup: CDR1 MNHEY, CDR2 SMNVEV (reference sequence). There are 15 residues in the CDR3. Unmatched junction bases numbered 7, after V lost 6 bases and J lost 4 bases. Here the CDR3 reads CASRGGQGQGNTIYF. The CDR3 DNA follows: TGTGCCAGCAGGGGCGGACAGGGGCAAGGAAACACCATATATTTT.

This clonotype was counted at least ten times. CDR3 sequence reads: CASSTTSGDGELFF. The CDR3 DNA follows: TGTGCCAGCAGCACGACTAGCGGGGACGGGGAGCTGTTTTTT. This rearrangement joins TRBV11-1 to TRBJ2-2; 11 positions agree with TRBD2. With V trimmed by 5 bases and J by 7 bases, 3 bases remained unmatched. CDR1 SGHAT and CDR2 FQDESV come from the germline V gene (reference sequence). The CDR3 consists of 14 residues.

The sample holds a few counts of this clonotype. The rearrangement uses TRBV12-3 or TRBV12-4 and TRBJ2-3; unclear D gene. The CDR3 has 12 residues. The V end lost 1 base, the J end lost 7 bases, and 6 bases lay between the germline ends. CDR3 coding DNA: TGTGCCAGCAGTTTAGGGATGTATACGCAGTATTTT. It is translated as CASSLGMYTQYF.